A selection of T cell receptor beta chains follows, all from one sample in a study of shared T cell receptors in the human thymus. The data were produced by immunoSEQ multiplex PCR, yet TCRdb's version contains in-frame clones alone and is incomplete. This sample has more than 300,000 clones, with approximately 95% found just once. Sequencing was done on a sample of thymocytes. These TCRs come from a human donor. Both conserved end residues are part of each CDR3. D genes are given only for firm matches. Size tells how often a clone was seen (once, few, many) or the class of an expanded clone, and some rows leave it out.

CASSLTQGYMNTEAFF TGTGCCAGCAGTTTAACCCAGGGGTACATGAACACTGAAGCTTTCTTT NA TRBJ1-1 TRBV28 NA
CASSQEAAAHSSYEQYF TGTGCCAGCAGCCAAGAGGCAGCGGCCCATAGCTCCTACGAGCAGTACTTC NA TRBJ2-7 TRBV4-2 NA
CASSQVSRVGNEQFF TGTGCCAGCAGCCAAGTTTCGAGGGTTGGTAATGAGCAGTTCTTC NA TRBJ2-1 TRBV14 NA
CASSLAREWAYEQYF TGTGCCAGCAGCTTGGCCAGGGAATGGGCCTACGAGCAGTACTTC NA TRBJ2-7 TRBV5-6 NA
CASNGTGADEQYF TGTGCCAGCAACGGGACAGGGGCGGACGAGCAGTACTTC NA TRBJ2-7 TRBV6-1 TRBD1
CASSFGDWDYSGNTIYF TGTGCCAGCAGCTTCGGGGACTGGGATTACTCTGGAAACACCATATATTTT NA TRBJ1-3 TRBV5-4 NA
CASSFGRMAHFYEQYF TGTGCCAGCAGCTTCGGACGGATGGCTCATTTCTACGAGCAGTACTTC NA TRBJ2-7 TRBV7-2 NA
CASRLRDKYTEAFF TGTGCAAGTCGCCTCCGAGACAAGTACACTGAAGCTTTCTTT once TRBJ1-1 TRBV12-2 NA
CASSLGAQLEQYYEQYF TGCGCCAGCAGCTTAGGGGCCCAACTAGAACAATACTACGAGCAGTACTTC NA TRBJ2-7 TRBV5-1 NA
CASGWTQGYEQYF TGTGCCAGCGGGTGGACACAGGGCTACGAGCAGTACTTC once TRBJ2-7 TRBV27 NA
CASSRTGLETYNEQFF TGTGCCAGCAGCCGGACAGGACTAGAGACGTACAATGAGCAGTTCTTC once TRBJ2-1 TRBV7-4 NA
CAWSVRPGGQETQYF TGTGCCTGGAGTGTACGACCGGGGGGACAAGAGACCCAGTACTTC NA TRBJ2-5 TRBV30 TRBD2
CASSLDTRDGVYEQYF TGTGCCAGCAGCTTAGATACCCGGGACGGAGTCTACGAGCAGTACTTC NA TRBJ2-7 TRBV7-9 NA
CASGRTGSYNEQFF TGTGCCAGCGGGCGGACAGGCTCCTACAATGAGCAGTTCTTC NA TRBJ2-1 TRBV9 TRBD1
CSVEVFPGQGAPAPEAFF TGCAGCGTTGAAGTTTTCCCGGGACAGGGGGCCCCGGCACCTGAAGCTTTCTTT once TRBJ1-1 TRBV29-1 TRBD1
CASSGRGPPNTEAFF TGTGCCAGCAGCGGGAGGGGCCCCCCGAACACTGAAGCTTTCTTT NA TRBJ1-1 TRBV9 NA
CASSIVGDRVLAKNIQYF TGTGCCAGTAGTATAGTGGGGGACAGGGTCCTAGCCAAAAACATTCAGTACTTC once TRBJ2-4 TRBV19 TRBD1
CASKGLAGVSNEQFF TGTGCCAGCAAGGGACTAGCGGGAGTCTCCAATGAGCAGTTCTTC NA TRBJ2-1 TRBV6-4 TRBD2